These T cell receptor beta chains were read from a single sample in a study of T-cell memory formation after mild COVID-19. TCRdb reprocessed the 5' RACE reads via MiXCR and lists one record per CDR3 protein. The data contain a few hundred thousand distinct CDR3 sequences, roughly 15% of them seen just once; the ten biggest clones take up 20% to 25%. Sequencing was done on a sample of PBMCs or a T cell subset sorted from them (not recorded which). Every receptor here comes from a man aged 18-30 years who had mild COVID-19 (a few samples of this study predate the infection). Cell type and time point are not known. The CDR3 runs from the conserved cysteine through the conserved F or W. The order of the fields is CDR3 DNA, CDR3 protein, clone size, D gene, V gene, J gene. The D gene is left open where the match is weak. Clone size, where shown, is once, few, many, or a class for clones that have expanded.

DNA: TGTGCCAGCAGTTACAGGGAGCCGGGCACAGATACGCAGTATTTT
CDR3: CASSYREPGTDTQYF
size: few
D: -
V: TRBV2
J: TRBJ2-3

DNA: TGCGCCAGCAGCTTCCAGGCCCAGACGGATAACTATGGCTACACCTTC
CDR3: CASSFQAQTDNYGYTF
size: -
D: -
V: TRBV5-1
J: TRBJ1-2

DNA: TGTGCCACCAGTCAAAGCGGGACGGGACGGGGCGATGAGCAGTTCTTC
CDR3: CATSQSGTGRGDEQFF
size: few
D: TRBD2
V: TRBV24-1
J: TRBJ2-1

DNA: TGCGCCAGCAGCCCACAAGCTCGGGTCGTGCATGAGCAGTTCTTC
CDR3: CASSPQARVVHEQFF
size: -
D: -
V: TRBV4-1
J: TRBJ2-1

DNA: TGTGCCAGCATGCACCCCCTGTACAATGAGCAGTTCTTC
CDR3: CASMHPLYNEQFF
size: few
D: -
V: TRBV5-5
J: TRBJ2-1

DNA: TGTGCCAGCAGTTGGGGGGCCGCTGGCTACACCTTC
CDR3: CASSWGAAGYTF
size: -
D: -
V: TRBV12-3/TRBV12-4
J: TRBJ1-2

DNA: TGTGCCTGGAGGGAAACAGGGGGCATCCCCTACGAGCAGTACTTC
CDR3: CAWRETGGIPYEQYF
size: -
D: TRBD1
V: TRBV30
J: TRBJ2-7

DNA: TGTGCCAGCAGCTTAGTTTTCAGGGCTGGGGCCAACGTCCTGACTTTC
CDR3: CASSLVFRAGANVLTF
size: -
D: -
V: TRBV7-9
J: TRBJ2-6

DNA: TGTGCCAGCAGCTTAGTGGGACAAAGCAATCAGCCCCAGCATTTT
CDR3: CASSLVGQSNQPQHF
size: -
D: -
V: TRBV7-8
J: TRBJ1-5

DNA: TGCGCCAGCAGCCAGGGGCCGGGGGGACCCTCCGGGGAGCTGTTTTTT
CDR3: CASSQGPGGPSGELFF
size: -
D: TRBD2
V: TRBV4-3
J: TRBJ2-2

DNA: TGTGCCACCAGTCAGGGGACTGAAGCTTTCTTT
CDR3: CATSQGTEAFF
size: many
D: -
V: TRBV24-1
J: TRBJ1-1

DNA: TGTGCCAGCAGTTTATGGGGCCAGTGGGGTAACACTGAAGCTTTCTTT
CDR3: CASSLWGQWGNTEAFF
size: -
D: -
V: TRBV12-3/TRBV12-4
J: TRBJ1-1

DNA: TGTGCCAGCAGCGCAGACCTGGACCTTGAGCAGTTCTTC
CDR3: CASSADLDLEQFF
size: -
D: -
V: TRBV11-1
J: TRBJ2-1

DNA: TGTGCCAGCAGTTTATTACGAGGAGCCCACGAGCAGTACTTC
CDR3: CASSLLRGAHEQYF
size: -
D: -
V: TRBV27
J: TRBJ2-7